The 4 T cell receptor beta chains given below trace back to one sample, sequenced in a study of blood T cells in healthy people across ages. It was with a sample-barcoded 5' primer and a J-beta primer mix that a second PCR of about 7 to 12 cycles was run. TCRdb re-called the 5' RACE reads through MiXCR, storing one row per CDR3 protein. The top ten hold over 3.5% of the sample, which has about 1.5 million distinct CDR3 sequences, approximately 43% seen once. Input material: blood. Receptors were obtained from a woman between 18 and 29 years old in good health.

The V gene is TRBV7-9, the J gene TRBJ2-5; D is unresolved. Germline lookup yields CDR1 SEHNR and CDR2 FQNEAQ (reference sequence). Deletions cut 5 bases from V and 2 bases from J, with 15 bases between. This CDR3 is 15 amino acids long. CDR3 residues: CASSPLWVGQETQYF. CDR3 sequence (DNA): TGTGCCAGCAGCCCACTATGGGTGGGTCAAGAGACCCAGTACTTC.

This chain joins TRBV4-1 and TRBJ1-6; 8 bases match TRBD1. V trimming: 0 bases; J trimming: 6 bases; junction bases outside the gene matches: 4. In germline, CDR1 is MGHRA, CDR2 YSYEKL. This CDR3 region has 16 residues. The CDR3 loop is CASSQDWTGLNSPLHF. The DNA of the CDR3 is TGCGCCAGCAGCCAAGATTGGACAGGGCTTAATTCACCCCTCCACTTT.

The CDR3 sequence: CASSVNLGSSYEQYF. The DNA of the CDR3 is TGCGCCAGCAGCGTAAATCTAGGATCCTCCTACGAGCAGTACTTC. The chain is built from TRBV5-1 and TRBJ2-7; no definite D call. The germline V and J ends were trimmed by 4 bases and 0 bases, with 14 bases remaining between them. Germline-derived CDR1 and CDR2 are SGHRS and YFSETQ. The CDR3 loop spans 15 amino acids.

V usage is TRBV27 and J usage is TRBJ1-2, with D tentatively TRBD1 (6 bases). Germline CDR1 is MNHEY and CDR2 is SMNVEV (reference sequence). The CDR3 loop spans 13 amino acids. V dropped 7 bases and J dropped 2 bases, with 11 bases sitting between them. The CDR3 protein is CASNKTGNYGYTF. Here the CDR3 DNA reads TGTGCCAGCAACAAAACAGGGAACTATGGCTACACCTTC.